The clone carrying this T cell receptor (beta chain) was detected only a few times. In the authors' methods: Amplifying reference gene primers gave estimates of nucleated cell counts. The protocol was immunoSEQ multiplex PCR, while the TCRdb copy is restricted to in-frame clones and leaves out a portion. V, J and clone size reflect that table, while D and trimming were determined from the DNA. The sample has about 260,000 clones; 80% to 90% are singletons. This sample is part of a study of blood T cell repertoires in COVID-19. The wider study: Both acute and convalescent COVID-19 samples were obtained from the United States, Italy and Spain. T cells, B-cell-depleted T cells, or PBMCs supplied cDNA or gDNA.

This clonotype originated in a middle-aged woman who had recovered from COVID-19. Source material: peripheral blood.

CDR3 residues: CASRDRGGSNQPQHF. CDR3 nucleotides: TGTGCCAGCCGGGACAGGGGAGGTAGCAATCAGCCCCAGCATTTT. V and J are TRBV6-5 and TRBJ1-5, with TRBD1 matching over 10 bases. The CDR3 sequence is 15 residues long. The V gene's germline CDR1 is MNHEY and CDR2 SVGAGI. With V trimmed by 8 bases and J by 0 bases, 4 bases remained unmatched.